Shown below are 7 T cell receptor beta chains from a single sample sequenced in a study of shared clonotypes between healthy human individuals. Measured with immunoSEQ multiplex PCR; TCRdb has only the in-frame clones, and not every one. The sample lists about 1.1 million clones; around 77% were seen once. The source material was memory CD4+ T cells from PBMCs. Noted subset: CD45RA-negative fraction. The receptors shown here come from a man aged 18 to 29 in good health. Some clones in this sample may be carry-over from other donors' samples.

This clone appeared a few times. In DNA form, the CDR3 reads TGTGCCAGCAGTTACCGGGGGGTTGGGGGCAATCAGCCCCAGCATTTT. Protein: CASSYRGVGGNQPQHF. The chain carries TRBV6-5 and TRBJ1-5; weak D call: TRBD1 (5 bases). This CDR3 has 16 residues. Trimming took 2 bases from V and 2 from J, leaving 13 bases between them. Germline-derived CDR1 and CDR2 are MNHEY and SVGAGI.

V gene TRBV29-1 combines with J gene TRBJ2-7; D gene unclear. V lost 4 bases, J lost 0 bases, and 10 bases lay in between. The CDR3 loop spans 13 amino acids. Germline V gene sequence: CDR1 SQVTM, CDR2 ANQGSEA. The CDR3, as DNA: TGCAGCGTTGGGGCTAGTCGCTCCTACGAGCAGTACTTC. Translated, it gives CSVGASRSYEQYF.

The J gene is TRBJ2-1, the V gene TRBV13; 7 positions match TRBD1. Germline values: CDR1 PRHDT, CDR2 FYEKMQ (reference sequence). This CDR3 is 15 amino acids long. V shed 2 bases, J shed 8 bases, and the junction held 9 bases outside the gene matches. CDR3 bases: TGTGCCAGCAGCTTACCACAGGGGTCCCACGATGAGCAGTTCTTC. Its translation: CASSLPQGSHDEQFF.

The chain is built from TRBV6-5 and TRBJ2-1, with D uncertain. Looked up from germline, CDR1 is MNHEY and CDR2 is SVGAGI. Trimming removed 0 bases from V and 5 bases from J, with 5 bases in between. CDR3 length: 13 amino acids. The CDR3 nucleotides are TGTGCCAGCAGTTACTCTCCGGACAATGAGCAGTTCTTC. Its protein is CASSYSPDNEQFF.

On this clone: Sequence at one end of the junction differs from germline and may be a read error. V gene TRBV28 combines with J gene TRBJ1-5, with TRBD1 matching over 8 bases. Germline V gives CDR1 MDHEN, CDR2 SYDVKM. The CDR3 covers 14 residues. CDR3 region: CASSDRGSSQPQHF. In DNA, the CDR3 is TGTGCCAGCAGTGACAGGGGCAGCAGTCAGCCCCAGCATTTT. Full variable domain (remainder filled in from reference TRBV28 and TRBJ1-5): DVKVTQSSRYLVKRTGEKVFLECVQDMDHENMFWYRQDPGLGLRLIYFSYDVKMKEKGDIPEGYSVSREKKERFSLILESASTNQTSMYLCASSDRGSSQPQHFGDGTRLSIL.

This chain links TRBV4-1 with TRBJ2-2; tentative D call: TRBD1 (7 bases). The germline V gene has CDR1 MGHRA and CDR2 YSYEKL. The length of the CDR3 is 16 residues. The V gene lost 4 bases and the J gene lost 5 bases, with 17 bases spanning the gap. CDR3 DNA: TGCGCCAGCAGCCCAATAGAACAGGGGAGGACCGGGGAGCTGTTTTTT. Encoded protein: CASSPIEQGRTGELFF.

The rearrangement links TRBV19 to TRBJ2-5; TRBD1 aligns across 9 bases. The CDR3 length is 18 residues. The germline V gene encodes CDR1 LNHDA and CDR2 SQIVND (reference sequence). J gave up 4 bases and V 3 bases, and 15 bases lay outside the gene matches. The CDR3 region has the DNA TGTGCCAGTAGTATGATGGGTCCCGGGACAGGGTCAAGAGAGACCCAGTACTTC. As protein: CASSMMGPGTGSRETQYF.